What follows describes a single T cell receptor beta chain. Its recognized antigen is unknown. Base qualities are not provided; no much larger clone lies one nucleotide away. The sample comes from a study of cytomegalovirus exposure and HLA in healthy donors listed by TCRdb under 2017. Context from the whole study: An earlier analysis of several hundred of the donors reported 250 to 300 Gb of sequence data and 117 million unique TCR beta sequences from 150 million to 200 million T cells. Roughly 310 gigabases of sequencing data and 70 million to 85 million unique TCR sequences were included in an early release covering around 650 HLA-typed donors. Of the 300 to 500 genotyped donors, 81% were placed in the genetic ancestry cluster associated with self-reported Caucasian donors. The study aimed to test whether signatures of past pathogen exposure could be identified by cataloging public T cell receptors. The study profiled the T cell repertoires of hundreds of subjects by immunosequencing and related them to cytomegalovirus serostatus. Along with the approximately 620-subject first cohort, a separate validation cohort of over a hundred different subjects was used. High-throughput TCR immunosequencing, statistical association of individual TCRs with disease status, and machine learning were combined to predict cytomegalovirus infection status. To study patterns of TCR occurrence, a later analysis re-analyzed previously published TCR beta repertoires from just over 650 donors and added high-resolution HLA genotyping. The later analysis used no new phenotypic data to find candidate immune exposures, relying instead on TCR beta sequences and their occurrence across donors. In an earlier analysis of roughly 540 of the donors, high-throughput TCR beta sequencing was used to judge whether each TCR beta V gene segment behaved as functional or pseudogenic. Donor age, sex, ethnicity and CMV serostatus were compiled alongside the repertoire data. A later genetic analysis used genome-wide SNP genotypes for about 55% of the 666 donors, treating that subset as a discovery cohort. All discovery cohort repertoires had been generated on a single sequencing platform. HLA typing included class I and class II loci at four-digit resolution. The number of donors typed differed by locus, with about 629-640 for A, B, C, DRB1 and DQB1, 522 for DQA1, approximately 570 for DPA1, and 400 to 490 for DPB1. Four or five DR-DQ haplotypes were treated as single units for association and clustering because of strong linkage in the cohort. Across around 400 genotyped donors of the cohort, an average of about 240,000 unique TCR beta nucleotide sequences per donor were sequenced, and approximately 19% of those sequences were non-productive. Broad study findings and their caveats: In an earlier analysis of some 640 of the donors, most TCR beta V segments were observed in productive rearrangements about 90% or about 30% of the time, broadly matching IMGT annotations. This cohort had only TCR beta chains sequenced, and the lack of alpha or paired-chain data limited which features could be detected. A further reported finding was that TCR beta sequences accurately predicted the HLA-A and HLA-B alleles for most subjects in the first cohort. Because the 87-base-pair reads could not distinguish some IMGT-functional V segments, including TRBV6-2 and TRBV6-3, those segments were excluded. Linkage disequilibrium might explain the correlated functional status among segregating V segments, but an unknown experimental factor could not be ruled out. At a false discovery rate of 0.05, a later analysis linked under 20,000 TCR beta sequences to specific HLA alleles. In a later genetic analysis, a missense DCLRE1C variant was associated with V-gene and J-gene trimming of TCR beta chains, and the association was replicated in an independent cohort. A later analysis found that TCR association rates varied across HLA loci, with DRB1 alleles showing the most associated TCRs and HLA-C alleles the fewest. According to a later analysis, parvovirus B19, influenza, CMV and Epstein-Barr virus appeared linked to several top co-occurrence clusters. Across donors, most TCR sequences were observed very rarely, whereas some public TCRs were present in many individuals. In both the original and validation cohorts, the classifier was reported to diagnose cytomegalovirus status with high specificity and sensitivity. Most CMV-associated TCR beta chains appeared to be HLA-restricted in a later analysis, and the HLA associations seemed to be driven largely by CMV exposure. The authors suggested that the approach could potentially be extended to other disease states and immunological phenotypes. Sequencing depth was assumed to be roughly uniform across donors in the presence/absence analyses, though that assumption may not hold. Compared with the roughly 670-donor mean, donors in an Asian-associated ancestry cluster had fewer N-insertions in productive TCRs, according to a later genetic analysis. When HLA alleles, especially DR and DQ, strongly co-occurred, attributing TCR associations to individual alleles was difficult. A total of some 180 TCR beta chains were listed by the study as associated with cytomegalovirus. Three of the identified cytomegalovirus-associated TCR beta chains were confirmed in vitro to be specific for cytomegalovirus antigens. Seventeen rarely observed V segments, including chromosome 9 orphons, were excluded from the earlier analysis of approximately 500 of the donors because counts were too low. A later analysis found that HLA-associated TCR beta chains were more clonally expanded and had lower generation probabilities than equally common non-associated chains. CMV serostatus was the only immune exposure information available for the cohort. The sequencing pipeline was judged likely to have produced a cluster of highly shared sequence variants as a technical artifact. HLA typing was unavailable for some donors at each locus, so association tests used only the typed subset.

From the germline V gene, CDR1 is KGHSH and CDR2 is LQKENI. The CDR3 contains 18 residues, cysteine and phenylalanine counted. The only DNA kept is the CDR3, 54 bases in frame from the first base. Trimming removed 5 bases from V and 6 bases from J; the gene matches leave 18 bases unexplained. The cohort comprised some 730 healthy bone marrow donors. At the time of sampling, every cohort member was nominally healthy, though immune exposures that went unrecorded were likely present. The donor was CMV seropositive and belonged to the group of a few hundred seropositive cohort members. A peripheral blood sample was collected from each donor, and TCR beta sequencing was performed on peripheral blood mononuclear cells. Genomic DNA extraction from the blood cell samples was performed with the Qiagen DNeasy Blood Extraction Kit. Library creation used the immunoSEQ multiplex PCR assay. For the multiplex PCR, a mixture combining 60 forward primers for TCR Vbeta segments and 13 reverse primers for TCR Jbeta segments was used. Amplification of the CDR3 region of rearranged TCR beta genes was performed with a multiplex PCR assay on genomic DNA. The amplified TCR beta libraries were sequenced on the Illumina HiSeq System as 87-base-pair reads. In the original analysis: A later analysis tallied 75 million to 85 million unique TCR beta chains across the 660 or so repertoires, and approximately 9.9 million of those chains were shared by two or more donors. A nearest-neighbor algorithm error-corrected the raw reads and collapsed the reads into unique sequences, merging closely related sequences to remove PCR and sequencing errors. Alignment of CDR3 sequences to IMGT reference sequences was used to assign V, D and J gene segments. For a sequence to be retained, a match of at least six nucleotides to both a V gene segment and a J gene segment was required. A rearrangement was called productive if the CDR3 had no stop codons and remained in frame with V and J, and every other rearrangement was called non-productive. CDR3 was defined by IMGT convention, running from the second conserved V-encoded cysteine to the conserved J-encoded phenylalanine. The earlier analysis of 450 to 750 of the donors excluded any sequence lacking an unambiguous match to a single V gene segment. An earlier analysis of almost 600 of the donors classified V segments as functional when productive rearrangements were above 56.7% and as segregating when the standard deviation between donors was above 5%. A statistical classification framework was built for diagnosing cytomegalovirus status from the catalog of TCR beta chain sequences. A later analysis assigned V and J genes by comparing TCR nucleotide sequences with IMGT/GENE-DB human TR gene sequences. The TCRdist pipeline was used in a later analysis to assign CDR3 sequences and most-parsimonious VDJ recombination scenarios. In a later analysis, each TCR beta chain was defined by its CDR3 amino acid sequence together with its V-gene family, and reads lacking a unique V-gene family were excluded. A later analysis removed several hundred highly shared, low-generation-probability nucleotide sequences to deal with suspected cross-contamination and a sequencing artifact. In a later analysis, a clonal expansion index was calculated for each public chain from normalized within-repertoire ranks of inferred template counts. Generation probabilities in a later analysis came from a VDJ recombination model fitted to out-of-frame rearrangements, and those results were checked against IGoR. A later analysis scored TCR-TCR, TCR-HLA and TCR-CMV co-occurrence with hypergeometric tests, applying a repertoire-size bias correction to TCR pairs. In a later analysis, false discovery rates were estimated by permuting HLA or CMV assignments 20 times. In a later analysis, co-occurring TCRs were grouped using DBSCAN, with TCRdist sequence similarity added in when clustering inside HLA-allele-positive subsets. Repertoires with fewer than 30,000 or more than 120,000 public chains, plus five repertoires with anomalous nucleotide sharing, were excluded from co-occurrence clustering. TCRdb retrieved this table from immuneACCESS and kept in-frame rearrangements only. Not all clones are present; in checked studies, unresolved V genes account for under half, and no reason is known for the remainder. The V and J calls and clone size come from that table; D and trimming were worked out from the DNA. This sample is represented by 150,000 to 200,000 clones; 75% to 80% of them were singletons. Of the sample, 6% is held by the ten largest clones.

The TCR originated in a woman in her thirties in good health and CMV-seropositive. This receptor chain uses TRBV18 and TRBJ2-4, with TRBD2 identical over 8 junction bases. Sequenced: PBMCs. The CDR3 region: CASSSLRAGEVVGNIQYF. The nucleotide sequence reads as follows: TGTGCCAGCTCATCCCTCCGAGCGGGAGAAGTCGTGGGAAACATTCAGTACTTC.